This TCR beta chain was sequenced for a study of control samples from healthy donors and cancer patients. Trimming shortened V by 4 bases and J by 5 bases, and 13 bases separated the two germline ends. This CDR3 spans 14 amino acids. Germline V lookup: CDR1 MGHDK, CDR2 SYGVNS. Produced via immunoSEQ multiplex PCR; TCRdb's table is partial and in-frame only. The sample carries approximately 49,000 clones, roughly 85% recorded once. This sequence was found in a woman aged 50 to 60 with lung cancer. The sequenced material came from PBMCs. V and J are TRBV25-1 and TRBJ2-3; no firm D call. The CDR3 region has the DNA TGTGCCAGCAGTGTCACAAGAGATGGAGATACGCAGTATTTT. It specifies CASSVTRDGDTQYF. The variable domain in full, with the rest retrieved from reference TRBV25-1 and TRBJ2-3, is EADIYQTPRYLVIGTGKKITLECSQTMGHDKMYWYQQDPGMELHLIHYSYGVNSTEKGDLSSESTVSRIRTEHFPLTLESARPSHTSQYLCASSVTRDGDTQYFGPGTRLTVL.